The present T cell receptor beta chain was sequenced within a study of CD8 T cells in Susac syndrome. Study results and limitations: TCR sequencing and HLA analysis covered a relatively small number of individuals.

Concerning this clonotype: Its antigen remains unknown.

The germline V and J ends were trimmed by 6 bases and 2 bases, with 10 bases remaining between them. The CDR3 has 13 amino acids. The V gene's germline CDR1 is MDHEN and CDR2 SYDVKM. Random hexamers were used to reverse transcribe an amount of roughly 0.45 to 1 ug RNA. From the immunoSEQ multiplex PCR reads, TCRdb called clonotypes with MiXCR, one entry per CDR3 protein. Counted here are about 24,000 distinct CDR3 sequences, 80% to 95% occurring once; the ten biggest clones make up 0.55% to 0.7%. The sequence was collected from a human donor with Susac syndrome. V and J are TRBV28 and TRBJ2-5; D call uncertain. The sample comprised CD8+ T cells from PBMCs. CDR3 nucleotide sequence: TGTGCCAGCAGACCACTCTGGCAAGAGACCCAGTACTTC. Residues: CASRPLWQETQYF.